Presented here are 5 T cell receptor beta chains from one specimen sequenced in a study of blood T cell repertoires in COVID-19. Sequencing used immunoSEQ multiplex PCR; TCRdb keeps in-frame clones, though not all of them. The sample holds 23,000 or so clones, roughly nine tenths seen once. Sequencing was performed on peripheral blood. Receptors were obtained from a man in his 70s with acute or convalescent COVID-19.

The DNA for the CDR3 is TGTGCCAGCAAACTAGCGGGAATGAACACCGGGGAGCTGTTTTTT. Translating gives CASKLAGMNTGELFF. The rearrangement uses TRBV6-5 and TRBJ2-2; 10 positions match TRBD2. Germline-derived CDR1 and CDR2 are MNHEY and SVGAGI. J gave up 1 base and V 7 bases, and 3 bases lay outside the gene matches. The CDR3 runs to 15 residues.

J is TRBJ2-3 and V is TRBV5-1; 7 nucleotides agree with TRBD2. The CDR3 consists of 14 residues. V shed 4 bases, J shed 7 bases, and the junction held 9 bases outside the gene matches. Germline V lookup: CDR1 SGHRS, CDR2 YFSETQ. CDR3 nucleotide sequence: TGCGCCAGCAGCCCCCTGTCTAGCGGCTATACGCAGTATTTT. Translated: CASSPLSSGYTQYF.

The gene calls are TRBV4-1 and TRBJ2-2, with D uncertain. Germline values: CDR1 MGHRA, CDR2 YSYEKL. Trimming took off 3 bases at V and 7 bases at J, with 15 bases between the two ends. CDR3 length equals 15 residues. In DNA, the CDR3 is TGCGCCAGCAGCCACTCCCTACTACGCAACGGGGAGCTGTTTTTT. Translated: CASSHSLLRNGELFF.

The chain carries TRBV18 and TRBJ2-5; D is perhaps TRBD1 (5 bases). Trimming shortened V by 6 bases and J by 3 bases, and 14 bases separated the two germline ends. Germline-derived CDR1 and CDR2 are KGHSH and LQKENI. The CDR3 spans 14 residues. The CDR3 DNA follows: TGTGCCAGCTCGGTCGACAGTCCCGAAGAGACCCAGTACTTC. Translated: CASSVDSPEETQYF. The full variable domain, with the rest looked up from reference TRBV18 and TRBJ2-5, is NAGVMQNPRHLVRRRGQEARLRCSPMKGHSHVYWYRQLPEEGLKFMVYLQKENIIDESGMPKERFSAEFPKEGPSILRIQQVVRGDSAAYFCASSVDSPEETQYFGPGTRLLVL.

The V gene is TRBV7-9, the J gene TRBJ2-1; D possibly corresponds to TRBD1 (5 bases). Trimming shortened V by 5 bases and J by 4 bases, and 18 bases separated the two germline ends. The CDR3 covers 16 residues. Germline V gives CDR1 SEHNR, CDR2 FQNEAQ (reference sequence). In DNA, the CDR3 is TGTGCCAGCAGCATACACCAGGGAACCCTATACAATGAGCAGTTCTTC. This sequence encodes CASSIHQGTLYNEQFF.